These 28 T cell receptor beta chains were all obtained from the same sample, sequenced in a study of blood T cells in healthy people across ages (dated by TCRdb to the mid-2010s). Libraries were built with 5' RACE. Sequencing was carried out with an Illumina HiSeq 2500. A second about 7 to 12 cycle PCR used a sample-barcoded 5' primer and a J-beta primer mix. TCRdb passed the public sequencing reads through fastp at Q25 and MiXCR, retaining productive beta sequences. Each CDR3 protein gets just one entry, which takes the most common genes and DNA from the rows behind it. The sample yields 800,000 or so distinct CDR3 sequences; more than 35% were counted once. The top ten clonotypes cover 15% to 20% of the sample. Sequences were obtained from blood. The receptors derive from a man older than 75 in good health.

This clonotype was detected ten times or more. The CDR3 nucleotides read TGTGCCAGCAGTTTACCCACTCAGGGACTAGCACCCTACGAGCAGTACTTC. It translates to CASSLPTQGLAPYEQYF. The rearrangement uses TRBV28 and TRBJ2-7; 9 nucleotides line up with TRBD2. V shed 2 bases, J shed 2 bases, and the junction held 10 bases outside the gene matches. The CDR3 is 17 amino acids. Germline V gene lookup returns CDR1 MDHEN and CDR2 SYDVKM.

Many counts were recorded for this clonotype. The rearrangement uses TRBV29-1 and TRBJ2-1; a possible D gene is TRBD2 (6 bases). Germline CDR1 is SQVTM and CDR2 is ANQGSEA. V lost 4 bases and J lost 13, with 20 bases in between. The CDR3 runs 13 residues. The CDR3 loop is CSVVLANTPVQFF. DNA of the CDR3: TGCAGCGTTGTCCTAGCGAATACCCCGGTTCAGTTCTTC.

This clonotype was picked up many times. The genes are TRBV20-1 and TRBJ1-6; maybe TRBD1 (6 bases). Trimming pared 1 base from V and 7 bases from J, leaving 17 bases between. Germline assignment: CDR1 DFQATT and CDR2 SNEGSKA (reference sequence). The CDR3 spans 16 residues. The DNA of the CDR3 is TGCAGTGCTAGAGCTGAACAGGGAATCTACAATTCACCCCTCCACTTT. Residues: CSARAEQGIYNSPLHF.

CDR3 nucleotide sequence: TGTGCCAGCAGGGACAGACAGGGTTACAATGAGCAGTTCTTC. Translated, it gives CASRDRQGYNEQFF. This chain connects TRBV2 to TRBJ2-1; 7 bases fit TRBD1. Germline assignment: CDR1 SNHLY and CDR2 FYNNEI. The CDR3 spans 14 residues. Trimming at V came to 6 bases and at J to 4 bases, leaving 6 bases not matched to a gene.

The chain has TRBV6-1 and TRBJ2-5, with 7 bases fitting TRBD2. The germline gives CDR1 MNHNS, CDR2 SASEGT. The CDR3 runs to 15 residues. The V gene end was trimmed by 5 bases and the J gene end by 2 bases; junction bases not matched to a gene: 8. The CDR3 loop reads CASSRSGARQETQYF. CDR3 sequence (DNA): TGTGCCAGCAGTAGAAGCGGGGCCCGACAAGAGACCCAGTACTTC.

This chain links TRBV7-2 with TRBJ2-1, with 9 bases lining up with TRBD1. The CDR3 totals 15 residues. V dropped 4 bases and J dropped 6; count of bases not matched to a gene: 7. The germline V gene has CDR1 SGHTA and CDR2 FQGNSA. The CDR3 is CASSSTGTGLNEQFF. The CDR3 nucleotides read TGTGCCAGCAGCTCAACCGGGACAGGGCTCAATGAGCAGTTCTTC.

J is TRBJ2-1 and V is TRBV9; TRBD1 matches 8 bases. J was trimmed by 5 bases and V by 1 base; bases with no gene match: 5. The CDR3 consists of 15 residues. Germline values: CDR1 SGDLS, CDR2 YYNGEE. The CDR3 DNA is TGTGCCAGCAGCGTATTTCTGACAGGGGACAATGAGCAGTTCTTC. Its protein is CASSVFLTGDNEQFF.

The chain joins TRBV18 to TRBJ2-1; 7 positions agree with TRBD2. Germline V lookup: CDR1 KGHSH, CDR2 LQKENI. CDR3 length equals 15 residues. Trimming took 3 bases from V and 6 from J; bases not matched to a gene: 8. CDR3 residues: CASSPGRVEVNEQFF. DNA for the CDR3: TGTGCCAGCTCACCTGGGAGGGTCGAGGTCAATGAGCAGTTCTTC.

Turning to this clonotype: This could be a read error, since a much larger clone is one nucleotide away. The J gene is TRBJ1-1, the V gene TRBV24-1; D remains unclear. Per germline, CDR1 KGHDR and CDR2 SFDVKD. CDR3 length: 15 residues. CDR3 residues: CATSSGLQMNTKAFF. The CDR3 DNA follows: TGTGCCACCAGTAGTGGACTGCAAATGAACACTAAAGCTTTCTTT.

V usage is TRBV20-1 and J usage is TRBJ2-1; TRBD2 agrees at 7 bases. CDR3 length equals 15 residues. Losses at the gene ends were 5 bases for V and 0 bases for J; bases not matched to a gene: 7. Germline CDR1 reads DFQATT; CDR2 reads SNEGSKA (reference sequence). The CDR3 sequence is CSAHPVAGSYNEQFF. The CDR3, as DNA: TGCAGTGCTCACCCAGTAGCGGGCTCCTACAATGAGCAGTTCTTC.

J is TRBJ1-6 and V is TRBV7-2; weak D call: TRBD1 (5 bases). The CDR3 runs 15 residues. Deletions cut 4 bases from V and 9 bases from J, with 16 bases between. Germline V gene sequence: CDR1 SGHTA, CDR2 FQGNSA. CDR3 protein: CASSYRGGRSSPLHF. The CDR3 nucleotides are TGTGCCAGCAGCTACCGGGGCGGACGGAGTTCACCCCTCCACTTT.

The chain carries TRBV4-3 and TRBJ2-7, with D possibly matching TRBD2 (6 bases). From germline, CDR1 is LGHNA and CDR2 YSLEER. The CDR3 extends over 14 amino acids. The V gene lost 0 bases and the J gene lost 7 bases, with 13 bases spanning the gap. The chain's CDR3 is CASSQETGGSEQYF. CDR3 nucleotides: TGCGCCAGCAGCCAAGAGACCGGGGGAAGTGAGCAGTACTTC.

The chain has TRBV7-2 and TRBJ2-5, with 7 bases that match TRBD1. With 5 bases clipped from V and 2 bases from J, the junction kept 8 bases outside the gene matches. This CDR3 is built from 15 residues. CDR1 SGHTA and CDR2 FQGNSA come from the germline V gene. The CDR3 coding sequence is TGTGCCAGCAGCCCCAGACAGGGCCGGCAAGAGACCCAGTACTTC. Translated: CASSPRQGRQETQYF.

The chain uses TRBV7-2 and TRBJ2-1; D may be TRBD1 (5 bases). V lost 1 base and J lost 4, with 14 bases in between. CDR1 is SGHTA, CDR2 FQGNSA, per germline. This CDR3 has 16 amino acids. In DNA, the CDR3 is TGTGCCAGCAGCTTAGACAGGCCCGCGACTTACAATGAGCAGTTCTTC. It specifies CASSLDRPATYNEQFF. The complete variable domain, with remaining parts taken from reference TRBV7-2 and TRBJ2-1, reads GAGVSQSPSNKVTEKGKDVELRCDPISGHTALYWYRQSLGQGLEFLIYFQGNSAPDKSGLPSDRFSAERTGGSVSTLTIQRTQQEDSAVYLCASSLDRPATYNEQFFGPGTRLTVL.

Note on this clonotype: A read error may be the cause here, since a much bigger clone is one base away. The chain links TRBV4-3 to TRBJ2-1; tentatively, D is TRBD1 (5 bases). The CDR3 loop spans 14 amino acids. CDR1 is LGHNA and CDR2 is YSLEER in the germline V gene. CDR3 nucleotides: TGCGCCAGCAGTGGACATGCCCGTACAAATGGGCAGTTCTTC. Translated, it gives CASSGHARTNGQFF.

This chain joins TRBV6-7 and TRBJ1-1; D is perhaps TRBD1 (5 bases). TRBV6-7 is given ORF status, its function remaining uncertain. Trimming removed 11 bases from V and 7 bases from J, with 23 bases in between. The CDR3 is made up of 14 amino acids. The DNA for the CDR3 is TGTGCCTCACGGCCAGATGGGGCCCGGGGTGAAGCTTTCTTT. Its protein product is CASRPDGARGEAFF.

This clonotype was seen a handful of times. The chain has TRBV29-1 and TRBJ2-1; possible D gene TRBD2, 6 bases. This CDR3 region has 15 residues. CDR1 and CDR2 (germline): SQVTM, ANQGSEA. Trimming removed 0 bases from V and 4 bases from J, with 13 bases in between. CDR3 sequence (DNA): TGCAGCGTTGAAGAGGCGGGGAGGTCATACAATGAGCAGTTCTTC. This translates into CSVEEAGRSYNEQFF.

This clonotype has more than one count but fewer than ten. This chain uses TRBV7-3 with TRBJ2-5; a possible D gene is TRBD1 (5 bases). This CDR3 spans 13 amino acids. Trimming stripped 5 bases from V and 4 bases from J, with 11 bases between. CDR1 is SGHTA and CDR2 is FQGTGA in the germline V gene. The CDR3 DNA reads TGTGCCAGCAGCATTGGGGCTGGAGAGACCCAGTACTTC. Residues: CASSIGAGETQYF. Using reference TRBV7-3 and TRBJ2-5 for the parts outside the CDR3, the full variable domain is GAGVSQTPSNKVTEKGKYVELRCDPISGHTALYWYRQSLGQGPEFLIYFQGTGAADDSGLPNDRFFAVRPEGSVSTLKIQRTERGDSAVYLCASSIGAGETQYFGPGTRLLVL.

The chain carries TRBV29-1 and TRBJ2-5; 7 nucleotides match TRBD2. The J segment lost 5 bases and the V segment lost 5 bases, leaving 8 bases of the junction unmatched. CDR1 SQVTM and CDR2 ANQGSEA come from the germline V gene. The CDR3 has 13 residues. CDR3 amino acids: CSVLAEAGETQYF. As DNA, the CDR3 is TGCAGCGTTCTAGCGGAGGCGGGGGAGACCCAGTACTTC.

This clonotype came up a few times. The rearrangement links TRBV5-1 to TRBJ2-7, with 7 nucleotides matching TRBD2. The CDR3 is 14 residues long. Losses at the gene ends were 1 base for V and 2 bases for J; bases not matched to a gene: 3. Germline CDR1 and CDR2: SGHRS and YFSETQ. CDR3 region: CASSLTSEPYEQYF. CDR3 nucleotides: TGCGCCAGCAGCTTGACTAGCGAACCCTACGAGCAGTACTTC.

This rearrangement joins TRBV7-2 to TRBJ2-7; the D is unclear. V was cut by 4 bases and J by 4 bases, with 11 bases left in between. Germline values: CDR1 SGHTA, CDR2 FQGNSA. This CDR3 is built from 13 residues. In DNA, the CDR3 is TGTGCCAGCAGCTCCAAGGCACGGTACGAGCAGTACTTC. Protein sequence: CASSSKARYEQYF. The whole variable domain, remainder taken from reference TRBV7-2 and TRBJ2-7, is GAGVSQSPSNKVTEKGKDVELRCDPISGHTALYWYRQSLGQGLEFLIYFQGNSAPDKSGLPSDRFSAERTGGSVSTLTIQRTQQEDSAVYLCASSSKARYEQYFGPGTRLTVT.

A word on this clonotype: The junction departs from the called germline gene at one end, perhaps through a read error. The chain has TRBV7-9 and TRBJ2-2; 10 bases are a match to TRBD1. In germline, CDR1 is SEHNR, CDR2 FQNEAQ (reference sequence). The length of the CDR3 is 14 residues. In DNA, the CDR3 is TGTACCAGCAGTTACGGACAGGGGGACGGGGAGCTGTTTTTT. This gives the protein CTSSYGQGDGELFF.

The table lists this clonotype with a few counts. J is TRBJ2-5 and V is TRBV7-8, with 8 bases matching TRBD1. The DNA end lines up better with TRBJ2-7; the J call may be wrong. Germline CDR1 SGHVS, CDR2 FQNEAQ. The CDR3 is 14 amino acids. The CDR3 spells CASSSQGVESEQYF. The CDR3 nucleotides are TGTGCCAGCAGCTCACAGGGGGTAGAAAGCGAGCAGTACTTC.

About this clonotype: Just one base apart from a much larger clone, this may be a read error. V and J are TRBV7-9 and TRBJ2-7; D may correspond to TRBD1 or TRBD2 (5 bases each). The ends were cut back, 2 bases at V and 7 bases at J, with 12 bases in the middle. This CDR3 comprises 13 residues. Germline values: CDR1 SEHNR, CDR2 FQNEAQ (reference sequence). In DNA form, the CDR3 reads TGTGCCAGCAGCTTAATTCCGGGGCGGGAGCAGTACTTC. This codes for CASSLIPGREQYF.

The chain is built from TRBV5-1 and TRBJ2-1, with 9 bases fitting TRBD2. The CDR3 has 16 residues. J was trimmed by 3 bases and V by 3 bases; bases with no gene match: 7. Per germline, CDR1 SGHRS and CDR2 YFSETQ. The CDR3 loop reads CASSYTLAGDYNEQFF. CDR3 bases: TGCGCCAGCAGCTATACGTTAGCGGGAGACTACAATGAGCAGTTCTTC.

This chain links TRBV7-2 with TRBJ2-5; 8 nucleotides align to TRBD2. The germline CDR1 and CDR2 sequences are SGHTA and FQGNSA. V was pared by 1 base and J by 3 bases, with 13 bases of the junction left unmatched. This CDR3 region has 18 residues. The chain's CDR3 is CASSLVSRTSGIKETQYF. CDR3 coding DNA: TGTGCCAGCAGCTTAGTCTCGAGAACTAGCGGCATAAAAGAGACCCAGTACTTC.

The V gene is TRBV9, the J gene TRBJ2-5; no definite D call. V gave up 5 bases and J gave up 2 bases, with 13 bases separating them. Germline V gene lookup returns CDR1 SGDLS and CDR2 YYNGEE. The length of the CDR3 is 14 residues. The CDR3 loop is CASSVQARQETQYF. The DNA of the CDR3 is TGTGCCAGCAGTGTTCAAGCCCGTCAAGAGACCCAGTACTTC.

V is TRBV7-2 and J is TRBJ2-3; 7 positions agree with TRBD2. Germline V gene sequence: CDR1 SGHTA, CDR2 FQGNSA. Losses at the gene ends were 0 bases for V and 3 bases for J; bases not matched to a gene: 3. The CDR3 extends over 15 amino acids. This chain's CDR3 is CASSLAGGQTDTQYF. The DNA of the CDR3 is TGTGCCAGCAGCTTAGCGGGAGGGCAGACAGATACGCAGTATTTT.